Sequencing of this TCR beta chain was carried out in a study of blood T cell repertoires in COVID-19. For the study at large: Both acute and convalescent COVID-19 samples were obtained from the United States, Italy and Spain.

This clone was counted only a few times. In the authors' methods: Nucleated cell counts were estimated from reference gene primer amplification. Profiled with immunoSEQ multiplex PCR; TCRdb holds only in-frame clones, not every one. D and trimming come from the DNA, and the V and J calls and clone size come from that table. In the table there are 200,000 to 300,000 clones, about 87% of which are singletons. Deletions cut 3 bases from V and 4 bases from J, with 10 bases between. The CDR3 extends over 15 amino acids. Germline V gene data show CDR1 as MGHDK and CDR2 as SYGVNS. Followed longitudinally, the Seattle patients had been enrolled during active infection.

The chain has TRBV25-1 and TRBJ1-6; D uncertain. The sequence derives from a woman aged 60-70 years with COVID-19, enrolled during active disease. The source material was peripheral blood. CDR3 bases: TGTGCCAGCAGTGAGGCAGTCGCATATAATTCACCCCTCCACTTT. Translating gives CASSEAVAYNSPLHF.